The sequence of this T cell receptor beta chain was determined in a study of pediatric ulcerative colitis. Clones were sequenced by immunoSEQ multiplex PCR, and TCRdb holds only the in-frame ones, with some missing. The sample comprises more than 50,000 clones, about nine tenths of which are singletons, and around 1.4% rests with the top ten. V was clipped by 11 bases and J by 4 bases, with 18 bases between them. The CDR3 length is 13 residues. CDR1 is MNHNY, CDR2 SVGAGI, per germline (reference sequence). This clone was observed a few times. Its antigen is not identified. Study-level points and caveats: A couple of patients' blood samples yielded substantially fewer templates. Ulcerative colitis patients shared more blood-rectal clones than controls. Two rectal CDR3 clonotypes occurred in all ulcerative colitis patients.

The chain recombines TRBV6-6 with TRBJ2-7; a weak D match, TRBD2 (5 bases). The sequencing input was blood. The source is a boy younger than 18 who was a control in a study of pediatric ulcerative colitis. CDR3: CAARTQSPYEQYF. Here the CDR3 DNA reads TGTGCCGCTCGGACTCAAAGCCCTTACGAGCAGTACTTC.